The sequence of this T cell receptor (beta chain) was determined in a study of T cells in Graves' hyperthyroidism and ophthalmopathy. Study conclusions and caveats: It was a median around 6 months before onset that the model predicted ophthalmopathy.

Amplified TCR beta CDR3 regions derived from RNA transcripts. RT-PCR in the first round (using the HTBI primer set) targeted the TCR CDR3. TCRdb processed the multiplex PCR reads anew with MiXCR; each CDR3 protein has one entry. Here the sample spans 45,000 to 60,000 distinct CDR3 sequences, 40% to 55% being singletons. The CDR3 is 14 residues long, counting both termini. CDR1 and CDR2 from the germline V gene are LGHDT and YNNKEL (reference sequence). Points on this clonotype: Antigen: not known. The CDR3 does not end in the conserved phenylalanine or tryptophan, so this is likely a read error. The DNA is omitted, as the CDR3 cannot be located on it reliably, and the CDR3 follows TCRdb's listing.

The chain combines TRBV3-1 with TRBJ2-6. Sequenced sample: blood. The sequence derives from a woman aged 25 to 45 with Graves' ophthalmopathy. The CDR3 protein is CASSRNSGANVLVL.